The source of this TCR beta chain is a study of T cell responses to AZD1222 COVID-19 vaccine. As to this clone: The antigen is not known.

General study results and limits: Donors were chiefly white British, with a greater number of females, and clonal diversity was perhaps underestimated.

Repertoires were generated with immunoSEQ multiplex PCR, while TCRdb's copy carries only in-frame clones and drops some. In the table there are around 160,000 clones, roughly 94% of which are singletons. This material consisted of peripheral blood, taken 28 days after the second AZD1222 dose. The sequence was obtained from an adult who received the AZD1222 COVID-19 vaccine.

CDR3 sequence reads: CASSFTSADTQYF. CDR3 in DNA: TGTGCCAGCAGTTTCACTAGTGCAGATACGCAGTATTTT. This chain connects TRBV27 to TRBJ2-3; D is possibly TRBD2 (5 bases). The CDR3 extends over 13 amino acids. From germline, CDR1 is MNHEY and CDR2 SMNVEV (reference sequence). The V end was cut by 3 bases, the J end by 4 bases, with 8 bases between.